One T cell receptor (beta chain) is described in this entry. What it binds is not known. The length of the CDR3 is 14 residues. The V end lost 6 bases, the J end lost 0 bases, and 11 bases lay between the germline ends. The germline V gene has CDR1 MDHEN and CDR2 SYDVKM. This sample is part of a study of OX40 agonist ivuxolimab in advanced cancers. Looking at the study overall: Intravenous ivuxolimab at 0.01 to 10 mg/kg was given to patients every 2 weeks. Participants averaged 60 years of age (range about 23 to 80) and were approximately 81% male. Whole-study findings and limits: The average count of expanded clones was higher among CD8+ T cells than among CD4+.

The protocol was immunoSEQ multiplex PCR, while the TCRdb copy is restricted to in-frame clones and leaves out a portion. This table has some 100,000 clones, 85% to 95% appearing once. Autoimmune disease history or systemic immunosuppression led to patient exclusion. The input for sequencing was CD4+ or CD8+ T cells sorted from blood, taken in a trial of the OX40 agonist ivuxolimab. This TCR derives from an adult with an advanced solid tumor such as melanoma, head and neck, liver or kidney cancer. The rearrangement uses TRBV28 and TRBJ1-1; D may be TRBD1 (5 bases). CDR3 amino acids: CASSFYRLNTEAFF. The CDR3 DNA is TGTGCCAGCAGCTTCTACAGGTTGAACACTGAAGCTTTCTTT.